This entry lists 30 T cell receptor beta chains sequenced from one sample in a study of blood T cell repertoires in COVID-19. Repertoires were generated with immunoSEQ multiplex PCR, while TCRdb's copy carries only in-frame clones and drops some. This sample has around 130,000 clones, with roughly 88% found just once. Sequenced sample: peripheral blood. These receptors all stem from a man in his 70s with active COVID-19.

CDR3 sequence: CASSLSQGYTSYNEQFF. CDR3 in DNA: TGCGCCAGCAGCTTGTCGCAGGGCTACACGTCCTACAATGAGCAGTTCTTC. The rearrangement uses TRBV5-1 and TRBJ2-1, with D possibly being TRBD1 (5 bases). Germline-derived CDR1 and CDR2 are SGHRS and YFSETQ. The CDR3 has 17 amino acids. Trimming cost V 1 base and J 1 base, with 15 bases left between them.

This chain uses TRBV30 with TRBJ1-6, with D unclear. V lost 0 bases and J 8 bases, leaving 5 bases between the germline ends. The CDR3 extends over 12 amino acids. Germline V gene sequence: CDR1 GTSNPN, CDR2 SVGIG (reference sequence). In DNA form, the CDR3 reads TGTGCCTGGAGTGTACAGTATTCACCCCTCCACTTT. Translation: CAWSVQYSPLHF.

This chain connects TRBV27 to TRBJ1-1, with 8 bases identical to TRBD1. Germline CDR1 reads MNHEY; CDR2 reads SMNVEV (reference sequence). The ends lost 7 bases at V and 0 bases at J; junction bases unmatched: 7. This CDR3 has 15 amino acids. The CDR3 nucleotides are TGTGCCAGCACCCGGACAGGGTTGATGAACACTGAAGCTTTCTTT. It is translated as CASTRTGLMNTEAFF.

V and J are TRBV30 and TRBJ2-1, with 7 bases fitting TRBD1. The CDR3 length is 15 residues. Trimming removed 1 base from V and 0 bases from J; junction bases left unmatched: 3. CDR1 and CDR2 (germline): GTSNPN, SVGIG (reference sequence). DNA for the CDR3: TGTGCCTGGAGTGACACAGGGGCCTCCTACAATGAGCAGTTCTTC. This encodes CAWSDTGASYNEQFF.

V and J are TRBV6-5 and TRBJ2-1, with D perhaps matching TRBD2 (6 bases). Germline V gives CDR1 MNHEY, CDR2 SVGAGI. V lost 6 bases and J 6 bases, leaving 15 bases between the germline ends. The CDR3 covers 14 residues. This chain's CDR3 is CASSRETPGNEQFF. CDR3 nucleotide sequence: TGTGCCAGCAGCCGGGAGACCCCAGGCAATGAGCAGTTCTTC.

For this clone: Germline and junction disagree at one end, which may indicate a read error. The chain couples TRBV11-2 to TRBJ2-2, with D perhaps TRBD2 (5 bases). Germline V gene sequence: CDR1 SGHAT, CDR2 FQNNGV. CDR3 size: 14 residues. CDR3 residues: CAAQEKRAGGELFF. CDR3 DNA sequence: TGCGCCGCTCAAGAAAAGAGGGCCGGCGGGGAGCTGTTTTTT.

In DNA form, the CDR3 reads TGCAGCGTTGAATGGGGGGAAGTTCGGTTCTTC. This sequence encodes CSVEWGEVRFF. The chain links TRBV29-1 to TRBJ2-1; D is perhaps TRBD2 (6 bases). The CDR3 length is 11 residues. V was shortened by 2 bases and J by 15 bases, with 14 bases between the two germline ends. The V gene's germline CDR1 is SQVTM and CDR2 ANQGSEA.

The DNA for the CDR3 is TGCGCCAGCAGCCCACTAGCGGGAGGGATCACCGGGGAGCTGTTTTTT. Translation: CASSPLAGGITGELFF. This chain connects TRBV5-1 to TRBJ2-2; TRBD2 matches at 13 bases. The CDR3 contains 16 residues. CDR1 is SGHRS and CDR2 is YFSETQ in the germline V gene. V was pared by 4 bases and J by 4 bases, with 4 bases of the junction left unmatched.

V usage is TRBV28 and J usage is TRBJ1-5, with unresolved D. The CDR3 is made up of 14 amino acids. Between the trimmed V and J ends, which lost 3 bases and 3 bases, there was a span of 9 bases. Germline-derived CDR1 and CDR2 are MDHEN and SYDVKM. CDR3 DNA sequence: TGTGCCAGCAGTTTGAGCGTTGTCAATCAGCCCCAGCATTTT. This sequence encodes CASSLSVVNQPQHF.

The CDR3 DNA reads TGTGCCAGCAGCTTGAAGGCGGGATCCCAAGAGACCCAGTACTTC. Translating it yields CASSLKAGSQETQYF. The chain carries TRBV5-4 and TRBJ2-5; D may be TRBD2 (6 bases). V gave up 1 base and J gave up 1 base, with 11 bases separating them. The germline V gene encodes CDR1 SGHNT and CDR2 YYREEE (reference sequence). This CDR3 has 15 amino acids.

This sequence joins TRBV7-9 and TRBJ2-1; D unclear. The CDR3 covers 13 residues. Germline V gene data show CDR1 as SEHNR and CDR2 as FQNEAQ (reference sequence). Trimming shortened V by 1 base and J by 5 bases, and 6 bases separated the two germline ends. As DNA, the CDR3 is TGTGCCAGCAGCTTAGACAGCAACAATGAGCAGTTCTTC. Translation gives CASSLDSNNEQFF.

V is TRBV28 and J is TRBJ2-2; 10 bases fit TRBD2. The CDR3 loop spans 17 amino acids. The V gene's germline CDR1 is MDHEN and CDR2 SYDVKM. V gave up 5 bases and J gave up 6 bases; unmatched junction bases: 12. CDR3 residues: CASSETNSGLAAGELFF. The CDR3 DNA reads as TGTGCCAGCAGTGAAACAAACTCCGGACTAGCGGCCGGGGAGCTGTTTTTT.

This clone was observed once. The chain links TRBV29-1 to TRBJ2-3; D unclear. The CDR3 totals 12 residues. The germline V and J ends were trimmed by 8 bases and 3 bases, with 12 bases remaining between them. Germline assignment: CDR1 SQVTM and CDR2 ANQGSEA. The CDR3 sequence: CSNRDGTDTQYF. The DNA for the CDR3 is TGCAGCAACCGAGACGGGACAGATACGCAGTATTTT.

CDR3 region: CASTAPGIGYEQYF. CDR3 nucleotides: TGTGCCAGCACTGCTCCGGGTATAGGCTACGAGCAGTACTTC. This chain uses TRBV28 with TRBJ2-7; D gene uncertain. This CDR3 is 14 amino acids long. The V gene's germline CDR1 is MDHEN and CDR2 SYDVKM. The V gene lost 7 bases and the J gene lost 3 bases, with 16 bases spanning the gap. The entire variable domain, with the rest obtained from reference TRBV28 and TRBJ2-7, is as follows: DVKVTQSSRYLVKRTGEKVFLECVQDMDHENMFWYRQDPGLGLRLIYFSYDVKMKEKGDIPEGYSVSREKKERFSLILESASTNQTSMYLCASTAPGIGYEQYFGPGTRLTVT.

The chain is built from TRBV28 and TRBJ1-5; no clear D. CDR3 length: 15 residues. CDR1 and CDR2 from the germline V gene are MDHEN and SYDVKM. V was pared by 4 bases and J by 1 base, with 11 bases between. The CDR3: CASSYQEASNQPQHF. The CDR3 DNA sequence: TGTGCCAGCAGTTATCAGGAGGCGAGCAATCAGCCCCAGCATTTT.

This chain joins TRBV28 and TRBJ2-7; TRBD1 aligns across 9 bases. Germline V gene sequence: CDR1 MDHEN, CDR2 SYDVKM. This CDR3 contains 15 residues. Losses at the gene ends were 5 bases for V and 4 bases for J; bases not matched to a gene: 9. The CDR3 is CASSLPGQGRYEQYF. The DNA for the CDR3 is TGTGCCAGCAGTCTTCCGGGACAGGGTAGGTACGAGCAGTACTTC.

V is TRBV5-5 and J is TRBJ2-7, with D unclear. Trimming shortened V by 0 bases and J by 10 bases, and 11 bases separated the two germline ends. CDR3 length: 12 residues. Germline lookup yields CDR1 SGHKS and CDR2 YYEKEE (reference sequence). CDR3 region: CASSLALESQYF. CDR3 bases: TGTGCCAGCAGCTTGGCCTTAGAGAGTCAGTACTTC. The whole variable domain, filled in from reference TRBV5-5 and TRBJ2-7, reads DAGVTQSPTHLIKTRGQQVTLRCSPISGHKSVSWYQQVLGQGPQFIFQYYEKEERGRGNFPDRFSARQFPNYSSELNVNALLLGDSALYLCASSLALESQYFGPGTRLTVT.

This clone has only one observation. The chain employs TRBV11-2 and TRBJ1-5, with D possibly matching TRBD1 (5 bases). The V gene lost 0 bases and the J gene lost 6 bases, with 18 bases spanning the gap. Germline lookup yields CDR1 SGHAT and CDR2 FQNNGV. CDR3 length equals 17 residues. CDR3 in DNA: TGTGCCAGCAGCTTAGATGGGGCAACCTCGTGGGGTCAGCCCCAGCATTTT. Translating it yields CASSLDGATSWGQPQHF. The entire variable domain, with the rest obtained from reference TRBV11-2 and TRBJ1-5, is as follows: EAGVAQSPRYKIIEKRQSVAFWCNPISGHATLYWYQQILGQGPKLLIQFQNNGVVDDSQLPKDRFSAERLKGVDSTLKIQPAKLEDSAVYLCASSLDGATSWGQPQHFGDGTRLSIL.

The chain uses TRBV28 and TRBJ1-3; tentative D call: TRBD1 (5 bases). V was shortened by 5 bases and J by 11 bases, with 34 bases between the two germline ends. The CDR3 is made up of 19 amino acids. Germline CDR1 MDHEN, CDR2 SYDVKM. Here the CDR3 reads CASSLSTPAAGGRRKAIYF. CDR3 DNA sequence: TGTGCCAGCAGTCTTTCAACCCCCGCGGCCGGGGGTCGCAGAAAGGCCATATATTTT.

The V call is TRBV6-5, the J call TRBJ2-6, with 7 bases fitting TRBD1. This CDR3 has 15 amino acids. The V gene end was trimmed by 6 bases and the J gene end by 2 bases; junction bases not matched to a gene: 4. Per the germline V gene, CDR1 is MNHEY and CDR2 is SVGAGI. As DNA, the CDR3 is TGTGCCAGCAGAACCGGGACAGCTGGGGCCAACGTCCTGACTTTC. As protein: CASRTGTAGANVLTF.

The rearrangement uses TRBV7-2 and TRBJ2-3; 7 nucleotides match TRBD2. V lost 3 bases, J lost 4 bases, and 13 bases stayed unmatched. The CDR3 runs 17 residues. Germline-derived CDR1 and CDR2 are SGHTA and FQGNSA. CDR3 in DNA: TGTGCCAGCAGCTTCTGGACTCGGGGGGTTGGGTCAGATACGCAGTATTTT. Translated, it gives CASSFWTRGVGSDTQYF.

The chain has TRBV5-6 and TRBJ2-7; 9 nucleotides align to TRBD1. Germline V gene data show CDR1 as SGHDT and CDR2 as YYEEEE. Losses at the gene ends were 3 bases for V and 5 bases for J; bases not matched to a gene: 9. CDR3 length: 15 residues. Here the CDR3 reads CASSSPGTGNHEQYF. The CDR3 bases are TGTGCCAGCAGCTCCCCCGGGACAGGGAACCACGAGCAGTACTTC.

This chain connects TRBV2 to TRBJ2-3; the match to TRBD2 covers 14 bases. This CDR3 is built from 17 residues. Germline-derived CDR1 and CDR2 are SNHLY and FYNNEI. The trim removed 8 bases at V and 3 bases at J, leaving 10 bases unmatched. The CDR3 sequence is CASPESGTSGRTDTQYF. The CDR3 coding sequence is TGTGCCAGCCCGGAGTCCGGGACTAGCGGGAGAACAGATACGCAGTATTTT.

The chain couples TRBV15 to TRBJ2-7, with 11 bases matching TRBD1. The CDR3 is made up of 16 amino acids. CDR1 is LNHNV and CDR2 is YYDKDF in the germline V gene (reference sequence). J was trimmed by 5 bases and V by 2 bases; bases with no gene match: 8. The CDR3: CATSRLRTGGIDEQYF. DNA of the CDR3: TGTGCCACCAGCAGACTAAGGACAGGGGGCATCGACGAGCAGTACTTC.

This clone appeared a single time. V gene TRBV2 combines with J gene TRBJ2-3; D is perhaps TRBD1 (5 bases). Trimming removed 4 bases from V and 5 bases from J, with 13 bases in between. CDR1 is SNHLY and CDR2 is FYNNEI in the germline V gene. The CDR3 is 14 residues long. DNA for the CDR3: TGTGCCAGCAGTGGGCAGGGAAATGTAGATACGCAGTATTTT. Its translation: CASSGQGNVDTQYF.

The rearrangement joins TRBV28 to TRBJ1-5; 7 bases are shared with TRBD1. The CDR3 length is 15 residues. With 6 bases clipped from V and 3 bases from J, the junction kept 8 bases outside the gene matches. Germline CDR1 MDHEN, CDR2 SYDVKM. CDR3 bases: TGTGCCAGCAGAGACAGGGAGGTTTTCAATCAGCCCCAGCATTTT. Its translation: CASRDREVFNQPQHF.

The rearrangement links TRBV30 to TRBJ1-4; 12 bases agree with TRBD1. The CDR3 runs to 15 residues. V lost 3 bases and J lost 8; bases outside the gene matches: 7. Germline-derived CDR1 and CDR2 are GTSNPN and SVGIG (reference sequence). CDR3 sequence: CAWRGGTGGREKLFF. The CDR3, as DNA: TGTGCCTGGAGGGGAGGGACAGGGGGCAGGGAAAAACTGTTTTTT. Supplemented by reference TRBV30 and TRBJ1-4, the full variable domain reads SQTIHQWPATLVQPVGSPLSLECTVEGTSNPNLYWYRQAAGRGLQLLFYSVGIGQISSEVPQNLSASRPQDRQFILSSKKLLLSDSGFYLCAWRGGTGGREKLFFGSGTQLSVL.

This chain joins TRBV18 and TRBJ2-7, with 7 nucleotides matching TRBD1. CDR3 size: 13 residues. The V segment lost 4 bases and the J segment 7 bases; nucleotides outside the gene matches: 7. Germline CDR1 and CDR2: KGHSH and LQKENI. CDR3 nucleotides: TGTGCCAGCTCACTAACAGGGGAGATGGAGCAGTACTTC. This translates into CASSLTGEMEQYF.

The rearrangement uses TRBV11-1 and TRBJ1-1; D remains ambiguous. The CDR3 length is 14 residues. V lost 5 bases and J 4 bases, leaving 14 bases between the germline ends. Germline-derived CDR1 and CDR2 are SGHAT and FQDESV (reference sequence). For the CDR3, the DNA is TGTGCCAGCAGCCGACCCCTAGAAGGCACTGAAGCTTTCTTT. Translating it yields CASSRPLEGTEAFF. Full variable domain (rest looked up from reference TRBV11-1 and TRBJ1-1): EAEVAQSPRYKITEKSQAVAFWCDPISGHATLYWYRQILGQGPELLVQFQDESVVDDSQLPKDRFSAERLKGVDSTLKIQPAELGDSAMYLCASSRPLEGTEAFFGQGTRLTVV.

V and J are TRBV9 and TRBJ1-1; no clear D. CDR1 SGDLS and CDR2 YYNGEE come from the germline V gene. Trimming removed 4 bases at V and 0 bases at J, with 10 bases between. The CDR3 is 14 residues long. CDR3: CASSQHLMNTEAFF. The CDR3 bases are TGTGCCAGCAGCCAACATCTCATGAACACTGAAGCTTTCTTT.